Below are 19 T cell receptor beta chains sequenced from a single sample in a study of T cells in Graves' hyperthyroidism and ophthalmopathy. Amplification of TCR beta CDR3 regions used RNA as the template. The HTBI primer set served for first-round RT-PCR of the TCR CDR3. TCRdb re-called the multiplex PCR reads with MiXCR, one entry per CDR3 protein. The profile covers about 250,000 distinct CDR3 sequences, with approximately 25% appearing a single time and about a third taken by the ten largest. The sample comprised blood. These receptors were obtained from a woman aged 40 to 50 with Graves' ophthalmopathy.

Ten or more counts support this clonotype. V usage is TRBV7-9 and J usage is TRBJ1-2; TRBD1 matches 10 bases. From germline, CDR1 is SEHNR and CDR2 FQNEAQ (reference sequence). The length of the CDR3 is 15 residues. V gave up 3 bases and J gave up 8 bases; unmatched junction bases: 9. CDR3 in DNA: TGTGCCAGCAGCTTGGCGGGACAGGGGAAGAAGGGCTACACCTTC. Its protein is CASSLAGQGKKGYTF.

This clonotype was recorded at least ten times. The chain combines TRBV6-5 with TRBJ1-1; 7 nucleotides match TRBD1. This CDR3 region has 14 residues. The germline V gene has CDR1 MNHEY and CDR2 SVGAGI. J gave up 3 bases and V 7 bases, and 8 bases lay outside the gene matches. CDR3: CASKPGGVYTEAFF. The CDR3 bases are TGTGCCAGCAAACCAGGGGGGGTATACACTGAAGCTTTCTTT.

This clonotype was seen repeatedly, ten times or more. The CDR3 sequence: CATSDAGQKETQYF. CDR3 nucleotide sequence: TGTGCCACCAGTGATGCGGGACAGAAAGAGACCCAGTACTTC. V usage is TRBV24-1 and J usage is TRBJ2-5, with D maybe TRBD1 (7 bases). The CDR3 loop spans 14 amino acids. Germline V gives CDR1 KGHDR, CDR2 SFDVKD. V shed 3 bases and J shed 3 bases, with 10 bases lying between them.

This clonotype was recorded many times. The CDR3 DNA is TGTGCCAGTAGTTCGGACGCTAGGGCCATCGAGCAGTACTTC. Protein product: CASSSDARAIEQYF. V and J are TRBV19 and TRBJ2-7; no clear D gene. This CDR3 comprises 14 residues. Germline-derived CDR1 and CDR2 are LNHDA and SQIVND (reference sequence). V was shortened by 5 bases and J by 6 bases, with 17 bases between the two germline ends.

This clonotype has just one count. The J gene is TRBJ2-5, the V gene TRBV11-2, with TRBD2 matching over 12 bases. CDR1 SGHAT and CDR2 FQNNGV come from the germline V gene. CDR3 length: 17 residues. Unmatched junction bases numbered 6, after V lost 0 bases and J lost 4 bases. The CDR3 region is CASSLERLAGGVETQYF. The CDR3 bases are TGTGCCAGCAGCTTAGAGCGGCTAGCGGGGGGGGTAGAGACCCAGTACTTC.

This clonotype was counted at least ten times. The CDR3 does not end in the conserved phenylalanine or tryptophan, so this is likely a read error. This rearrangement joins TRBV2 to TRBJ1-1; 9 nucleotides line up with TRBD1. Trimming took 6 bases from V and 4 from J; bases not matched to a gene: 3. Per the germline V gene, CDR1 is SNHLY and CDR2 is FYNNEI. CDR3 size: 13 residues. The CDR3: CASRKDRGTEAFL. The CDR3 nucleotides read TGTGCCAGCAGGAAGGACAGGGGCACTGAAGCTTTCCTT.

This clonotype was recorded many times. The CDR3 bases are TGCGCCAGCAGCTTTGCCCTAGCGCCATCCTACGAGCAGTACTTC. The encoded protein is CASSFALAPSYEQYF. This rearrangement joins TRBV5-1 to TRBJ2-7, with D possibly being TRBD2 (6 bases). This CDR3 has 15 amino acids. The germline V gene has CDR1 SGHRS and CDR2 YFSETQ. Trimming took off 2 bases at V and 1 base at J, with 13 bases between the two ends.

This clonotype showed up many times. The V call is TRBV6-1, the J call TRBJ1-5, with D possibly TRBD1 on 5 matching bases. Germline loops: CDR1 MNHNS, CDR2 SASEGT. With 2 bases removed from V and 6 bases from J, the gap between germline ends came to 11 bases. The CDR3 consists of 14 residues. The chain's CDR3 is CASSESGRGQPQHF. The CDR3 region has the DNA TGTGCCAGCAGTGAATCTGGAAGGGGTCAGCCCCAGCATTTT.

This clonotype has at least ten counts. The V gene is TRBV20-1, the J gene TRBJ1-1; perhaps TRBD1 as D (6 bases). Trimming left V 5 bases short and J 0 bases short, with 19 bases between. The CDR3 runs to 16 residues. Germline CDR1 DFQATT, CDR2 SNEGSKA (reference sequence). The CDR3 protein is CSAFDRRQAMNTEAFF. DNA of the CDR3: TGCAGTGCTTTTGATAGAAGACAGGCGATGAACACTGAAGCTTTCTTT.

This sequence joins TRBV7-3 and TRBJ2-7; 10 positions agree with TRBD1. The CDR3 has 19 residues. Trimming removed 5 bases from V and 0 bases from J; junction bases left unmatched: 16. Germline CDR1 is SGHTA and CDR2 is FQGTGA. This CDR3 is CASSRTTGTGASTSYEQYF. CDR3 sequence (DNA): TGTGCCAGCAGCAGAACGACCGGGACAGGGGCCTCCACCTCCTACGAGCAGTACTTC.

This clonotype was picked up many times. The rearrangement links TRBV25-1 to TRBJ1-5; tentatively, D is TRBD1 (5 bases). CDR3 length equals 17 residues. The V gene lost 5 bases and the J gene lost 5 bases, with 22 bases spanning the gap. The V gene's germline CDR1 is MGHDK and CDR2 SYGVNS. CDR3 sequence (DNA): TGTGCCAGCAGTTTGAACAGGTTTTTTGTACGGGATCAGCCCCAGCATTTT. Residues: CASSLNRFFVRDQPQHF.

This clonotype was observed at least ten times. The rearrangement links TRBV6-1 to TRBJ2-4; no clear D gene. CDR1 and CDR2 (germline): MNHNS, SASEGT. The CDR3 covers 13 residues. Trimming left V 8 bases short and J 3 bases short, with 11 bases between. CDR3 in amino acids: CASLDEVKNIQYF. The CDR3, as DNA: TGTGCCAGCCTAGATGAGGTCAAAAACATTCAGTACTTC.

This clonotype has ten or more counts. The gene calls are TRBV28 and TRBJ2-2; 8 bases are a match to TRBD2. Germline-derived CDR1 and CDR2 are MDHEN and SYDVKM. This CDR3 has 16 amino acids. With 3 bases clipped from V and 3 bases from J, the junction kept 6 bases outside the gene matches. CDR3 bases: TGTGCCAGCAGTTTTTTTCGGCGGGAGGACACCGGGGAGCTGTTTTTT. It encodes CASSFFRREDTGELFF.

At least ten counts were recorded for this clonotype. This chain joins TRBV2 and TRBJ2-5; TRBD1 agrees at 8 bases. V lost 7 bases to trimming and J lost 2 bases; unmatched junction nucleotides: 12. Germline-derived CDR1 and CDR2 are SNHLY and FYNNEI. There are 16 residues in the CDR3. CDR3 DNA: TGTGCCAGCAACCGAGGACAGGGTTTTACACAAGAGACCCAGTACTTC. It is translated as CASNRGQGFTQETQYF.

The chain has TRBV6-5 and TRBJ2-7; weak D call: TRBD1 (5 bases). This CDR3 comprises 14 residues. Trimming shortened V by 2 bases and J by 5 bases, and 13 bases separated the two germline ends. Germline values: CDR1 MNHEY, CDR2 SVGAGI. The CDR3 DNA reads as TGTGCCAGCAGTTACAGGGGCGGAATCGACGAGCAGTACTTC. Translated, it gives CASSYRGGIDEQYF.

This clonotype came up many times. The chain is built from TRBV18 and TRBJ1-1; TRBD1 matches 11 bases. The CDR3 runs 16 residues. From germline, CDR1 is KGHSH and CDR2 LQKENI. The trim removed 7 bases at V and 6 bases at J, leaving 13 bases unmatched. CDR3 sequence: CASFSSVGQGASEAFF. CDR3 DNA: TGTGCCAGCTTCAGCAGCGTCGGACAGGGGGCCTCTGAAGCTTTCTTT. Full variable domain (rest looked up from reference TRBV18 and TRBJ1-1): NAGVMQNPRHLVRRRGQEARLRCSPMKGHSHVYWYRQLPEEGLKFMVYLQKENIIDESGMPKERFSAEFPKEGPSILRIQQVVRGDSAAYFCASFSSVGQGASEAFFGQGTRLTVV.

This clonotype came up many times. CDR3 sequence (DNA): TGTGCCAGCAGCTCGCGTCGGGACAGTTCCTACGAGCAGTACTTC. Residues: CASSSRRDSSYEQYF. This sequence joins TRBV9 and TRBJ2-7, with 7 bases that match TRBD1. The V gene end was trimmed by 4 bases and the J gene end by 1 base; junction bases not matched to a gene: 8. CDR3 size: 15 residues. The germline CDR1 and CDR2 sequences are SGDLS and YYNGEE.

Many counts were recorded for this clonotype. V and J are TRBV28 and TRBJ1-2, with D hard to call. V was pared by 5 bases and J by 8 bases, with 15 bases between. The germline CDR1 and CDR2 sequences are MDHEN and SYDVKM. The length of the CDR3 is 13 residues. Here the CDR3 DNA reads TGTGCCAGCAGTCCTGAAACTTCAAGGGGCTACACCTTC. Its translation: CASSPETSRGYTF.

This clonotype was detected many times. This rearrangement joins TRBV19 to TRBJ1-1, with TRBD1 as a possible D gene (5 bases). CDR1 LNHDA and CDR2 SQIVND come from the germline V gene (reference sequence). The CDR3 length is 13 residues. V lost 6 bases and J 1 base, leaving 9 bases between the germline ends. The DNA for the CDR3 is TGTGCCAGTAGGAAGGACAAGAACACTGAAGCTTTCTTT. Protein product: CASRKDKNTEAFF.